These 3 T cell receptor beta chains originate from one sample sequenced in a study of cytomegalovirus exposure and HLA in healthy donors. PCR employed 60 Vbeta and 13 Jbeta primers. Clones were sequenced by immunoSEQ multiplex PCR, and TCRdb holds only the in-frame ones, with some missing. The table has 90,000 to 100,000 clones, 50% to 75% seen once. Material: PBMCs. The receptors stem from a man aged 30 to 45 in good health and CMV-seronegative.

The gene calls are TRBV4-1 and TRBJ2-6; 10 bases align to TRBD2. Per germline, CDR1 MGHRA and CDR2 YSYEKL. The V gene end was trimmed by 5 bases and the J gene end by 1 base; junction bases not matched to a gene: 8. This CDR3 region has 18 residues. CDR3 DNA sequence: TGCGCCAGCAGCTTCGCTAGCGGGGGTGCTTCTGGGGCCAACGTCCTGACTTTC. Amino acids: CASSFASGGASGANVLTF.

V is TRBV11-2 and J is TRBJ2-2; D gene uncertain. V shed 4 bases and J shed 4 bases, with 10 bases lying between them. The length of the CDR3 is 14 residues. Germline V gives CDR1 SGHAT, CDR2 FQNNGV. This CDR3 is CASSYPGVTGELFF. The CDR3 DNA reads as TGTGCCAGCAGCTACCCTGGAGTCACCGGGGAGCTGTTTTTT.

This chain joins TRBV9 and TRBJ2-7; 7 bases fit TRBD1. The germline V gene has CDR1 SGDLS and CDR2 YYNGEE. J was trimmed by 2 bases and V by 4 bases; bases with no gene match: 9. This CDR3 contains 15 residues. In DNA form, the CDR3 reads TGTGCCAGCAGCCGAGGGGGCGGCCCGGCCTACGAGCAGTACTTC. The encoded protein is CASSRGGGPAYEQYF.